The entry that follows covers one T cell receptor beta chain sequence. The data were taken from a study of blood T cell repertoires in COVID-19. Study-level background: Sample material is recorded as cDNA or gDNA derived from T cells, B-cell-depleted T cells, or PBMCs.

V dropped 3 bases and J dropped 5; count of bases not matched to a gene: 2. The CDR3 is 13 amino acids. Profiled with immunoSEQ multiplex PCR; TCRdb holds only in-frame clones, not every one. The repertoire holds around 100,000 clones, with about 85% as singletons. The receptor's source is a man over 45 in a cohort sampled during active COVID-19. The source material was peripheral blood. This sequence joins TRBV12-3 or TRBV12-4 and TRBJ1-1; 8 bases match TRBD1. CDR3 DNA: TGTGCCAGCAGTTTGGACAGGGTTACTGAAGCTTTCTTT. Residues: CASSLDRVTEAFF.